A single T cell receptor beta chain is shown here with its context. Processing released intraepithelial and lamina propria lymphocytes from the graft tissue. CDR3 length: 16 amino acids. Germline CDR1 is SNHLY and CDR2 is FYNNEI. V lost 3 bases and J lost 3, with 17 bases in between. The repertoire was sequenced with immunoSEQ multiplex PCR; TCRdb's copy has only in-frame clones and lacks some. The repertoire holds 35,000 to 40,000 clones, with roughly nine tenths as singletons. These data are taken from a study of graft-versus-host responses after intestinal transplantation. This chain uses TRBV2 with TRBJ1-1, with D tentatively TRBD1 (5 bases). The source was ileum tissue, collected around 190 days after intestinal transplant. The receptor was derived from a human patient who received an intestinal transplant, so some T cells may come from the graft donor. CDR3 amino acids: CASSEEGFGWDTEAFF. DNA of the CDR3: TGTGCCAGCAGTGAGGAGGGGTTCGGGTGGGACACTGAAGCTTTCTTT.